This entry lists 12 T cell receptor beta chains sequenced from one sample in a study of blood T cell repertoires in COVID-19. TCRdb keeps only in-frame clones here, not all; method: immunoSEQ multiplex PCR. The sample records about 130,000 clones, roughly four fifths being singletons. What was sequenced was peripheral blood. The receptors shown here come from a woman aged 45-59 years with acute or convalescent COVID-19.

This chain links TRBV6-4 with TRBJ1-5, with D hard to call. The CDR3 loop spans 13 amino acids. Per germline, CDR1 MRHNA and CDR2 SNTAGT. Trimming cost V 3 bases and J 3 bases, with 6 bases left between them. The CDR3 loop is CASSEQTNQPQHF. The CDR3, as DNA: TGTGCCAGCAGTGAACAGACCAATCAGCCCCAGCATTTT.

The chain has TRBV5-1 and TRBJ2-1, with D unresolved. The germline CDR1 and CDR2 sequences are SGHRS and YFSETQ. The V and J ends lost 0 bases and 9 bases respectively, with 10 bases between them. The CDR3 is made up of 13 amino acids. The CDR3 DNA follows: TGCGCCAGCAGCTTGGAACTACATGGTGAGCAGTTCTTC. Protein: CASSLELHGEQFF.

Concerning this clone itself: In the same sample, other DNA sequences code for this CDR3. V gene TRBV12-3 or TRBV12-4 combines with J gene TRBJ2-6; no definite D call. The CDR3 has 13 residues. Deletions cut 4 bases from V and 4 bases from J, with 5 bases between. The DNA of the CDR3 is TGTGCCAGCAGTTCGTCCGGGGCCAACGTCCTGACTTTC. This translates into CASSSSGANVLTF.

This sequence joins TRBV27 and TRBJ2-1, with 11 nucleotides matching TRBD2. J lost 4 bases, V lost 6 bases, and 8 bases had no gene match. This CDR3 is 16 amino acids long. Germline CDR1 MNHEY, CDR2 SMNVEV (reference sequence). CDR3 loop: CASSRPGTSGYNEQFF. In DNA form, the CDR3 reads TGTGCCAGCAGCCGGCCCGGGACTAGCGGATACAATGAGCAGTTCTTC.

The chain has TRBV19 and TRBJ1-5; TRBD1 might be the D (5 bases). Germline CDR1 and CDR2: LNHDA and SQIVND (reference sequence). V gave up 6 bases and J gave up 0 bases, with 15 bases separating them. The CDR3 covers 16 residues. CDR3 bases: TGTGCCAGTAGGGGAGGGGATACCGGTAGCAATCAGCCCCAGCATTTT. Translated: CASRGGDTGSNQPQHF. Complete variable domain (other parts from reference TRBV19 and TRBJ1-5): DGGITQSPKYLFRKEGQNVTLSCEQNLNHDAMYWYRQDPGQGLRLIYYSQIVNDFQKGDIAEGYSVSREKKESFPLTVTSAQKNPTAFYLCASRGGDTGSNQPQHFGDGTRLSIL.

The V gene is TRBV27, the J gene TRBJ2-7, with D perhaps matching TRBD1 (5 bases). Germline CDR1 and CDR2: MNHEY and SMNVEV (reference sequence). Trimming left V 3 bases short and J 7 bases short, with 16 bases between. The CDR3 has 14 residues. CDR3 in DNA: TGTGCCAGCAGTTTGACCAGGGTAGATCGGGAGCAGTACTTC. It codes for CASSLTRVDREQYF.

The rearrangement links TRBV18 to TRBJ1-1, with D perhaps matching TRBD1 (5 bases). Germline assignment: CDR1 KGHSH and CDR2 LQKENI. This CDR3 region has 15 residues. V was pared by 4 bases and J by 3 bases, with 15 bases between. For the CDR3, the DNA is TGTGCCAGCTCACGGTTAGGGGTAGGCGACACTGAAGCTTTCTTT. It translates to CASSRLGVGDTEAFF.

The chain carries TRBV11-2 and TRBJ2-1; 7 bases are shared with TRBD2. V dropped 4 bases and J dropped 1; count of bases not matched to a gene: 10. Germline V gene data show CDR1 as SGHAT and CDR2 as FQNNGV. The CDR3 loop spans 17 amino acids. In DNA, the CDR3 is TGTGCCAGCAGCTCCCGTTCTAGCGGCGGTTCCTACAATGAGCAGTTCTTC. Encoded protein: CASSSRSSGGSYNEQFF.

The chain has TRBV27 and TRBJ2-2; the D gene is possibly TRBD1 (5 bases). Germline V gene sequence: CDR1 MNHEY, CDR2 SMNVEV (reference sequence). V was shortened by 2 bases and J by 8 bases, with 9 bases between the two germline ends. The CDR3 totals 13 residues. In nucleotides, the CDR3 is TGTGCCAGCAGTTTACACAGGACAGGGGAGCTGTTTTTT. This translates into CASSLHRTGELFF.

J is TRBJ2-7 and V is TRBV9, with TRBD1 as a possible D gene (5 bases). CDR1 is SGDLS, CDR2 YYNGEE, per germline. V lost 4 bases to trimming and J lost 0 bases, with 14 bases between them. This CDR3 region has 15 residues. For the CDR3, the DNA is TGTGCCAGCAGCCCAGGGTCTTTTTCCTCCTACGAGCAGTACTTC. Its translation is CASSPGSFSSYEQYF.

This chain uses TRBV19 with TRBJ1-1, with TRBD1 identical over 7 bases. Germline V gene data show CDR1 as LNHDA and CDR2 as SQIVND (reference sequence). CDR3 length: 13 residues. The J segment lost 7 bases and the V segment lost 3 bases, leaving 5 bases of the junction unmatched. CDR3 sequence: CASSIQTGIEAFF. Here the CDR3 DNA reads TGTGCCAGTAGTATCCAGACAGGGATTGAAGCTTTCTTT.

This clone was recorded a few times. The V call is TRBV29-1, the J call TRBJ2-1; 9 bases line up with TRBD2. V lost 7 bases, J lost 4 bases, and 8 bases stayed unmatched. CDR3 size: 14 residues. The germline V gene has CDR1 SQVTM and CDR2 ANQGSEA. CDR3 sequence (DNA): TGCAGCGCGGCCGGAGCGGGAGGATACAATGAGCAGTTCTTC. Residues: CSAAGAGGYNEQFF.